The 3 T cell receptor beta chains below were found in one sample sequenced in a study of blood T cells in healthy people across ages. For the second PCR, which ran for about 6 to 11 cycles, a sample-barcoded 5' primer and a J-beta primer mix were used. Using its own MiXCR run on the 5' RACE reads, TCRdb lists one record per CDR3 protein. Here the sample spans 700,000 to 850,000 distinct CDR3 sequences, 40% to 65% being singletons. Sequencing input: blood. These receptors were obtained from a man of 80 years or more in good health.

The CDR3 is CSVVGLGSKNIQYF. In DNA form, the CDR3 reads TGCAGCGTTGTGGGGCTGGGGTCCAAAAACATTCAGTACTTC. The chain employs TRBV29-1 and TRBJ2-4, with D perhaps matching TRBD1 (5 bases). The CDR3 extends over 14 amino acids. V lost 4 bases, J lost 2 bases, and 12 bases lay in between. Germline V lookup: CDR1 SQVTM, CDR2 ANQGSEA.

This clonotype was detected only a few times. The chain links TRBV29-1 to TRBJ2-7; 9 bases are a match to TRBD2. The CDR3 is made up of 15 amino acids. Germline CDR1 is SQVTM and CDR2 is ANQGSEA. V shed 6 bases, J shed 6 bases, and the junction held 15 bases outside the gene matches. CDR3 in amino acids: CSVSLAGGPIGEQYF. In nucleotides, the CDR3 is TGCAGCGTGTCATTGGCGGGAGGGCCTATTGGCGAGCAGTACTTC.

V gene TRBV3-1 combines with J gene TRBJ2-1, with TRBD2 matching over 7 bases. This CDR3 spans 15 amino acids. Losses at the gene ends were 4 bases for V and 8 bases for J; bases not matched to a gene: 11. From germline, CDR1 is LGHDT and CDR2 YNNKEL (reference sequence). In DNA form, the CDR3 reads TGTGCCAGCAGCCTTGGGACTACGAAAGGGTATGAGCAGTTCTTC. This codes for CASSLGTTKGYEQFF.